The rows below give T cell receptor beta chains drawn from one sample of a study of cytomegalovirus exposure and HLA in healthy donors. TCRdb's copy holds only in-frame clones and misses some; the assay was immunoSEQ multiplex PCR. The sample has around 160,000 clones; approximately 79% are singletons. The sequencing sample was made of PBMCs. These receptors came from a human donor in good health. Both conserved end residues are part of each CDR3. A D gene is named only where the DNA matches it firmly. Where a row states a size, it is once, few, many or the class of an expanded clone; other rows omit it.

j_call v_call d_call clone_size cdr3_nt cdr3_aa
TRBJ1-4 TRBV6-5 . . TGTGCCAGCAGGCCGGTCGGAGTATGGGATGAAAAACTGTTTTTT CASRPVGVWDEKLFF
TRBJ2-1 TRBV5-6 . . TGTGCCAGCAGCTTGGTTTCCCGGGGGGTCTTGGGGGCCGATGAGCAGTTCTTC CASSLVSRGVLGADEQFF
TRBJ1-2 TRBV4-3 . few TGCGCCAGCAGCCAATTTTGGGGAGACTATGGCTACACCTTC CASSQFWGDYGYTF
TRBJ2-5 TRBV11-3 . few TGTGCCAGCAGCTTAGGCAGTTCGGAGACCCAGTACTTC CASSLGSSETQYF
TRBJ2-5 TRBV5-1 . . TGCGCCAGCAGCCGGCGGCCAGTTAAAGAGACCCAGTACTTC CASSRRPVKETQYF
TRBJ1-1 TRBV7-6 . . TGTGCCAGCAGCTTCGGGAGCACTGAAGCTTTCTTT CASSFGSTEAFF
TRBJ1-1 TRBV5-4 TRBD1 . TGTGCCAGCAGCTCGACGACAGGGCCGAACACTGAAGCTTTCTTT CASSSTTGPNTEAFF
TRBJ1-1 TRBV6-5 TRBD1 . TGTGCCAGCAGTCCTAACAGGGGTTCGAACACTGAAGCTTTCTTT CASSPNRGSNTEAFF
TRBJ1-1 TRBV5-1 . . TGCGCCAGCAGCTCAGGGATAGGGAGGCTTGTAGCTTTCTTT CASSSGIGRLVAFF
TRBJ2-2 TRBV6-5 . . TGTGCCAGCAGTTACTCCACAGGGTACACCGGGGAGCTGTTTTTT CASSYSTGYTGELFF
TRBJ2-1 TRBV10-2 TRBD2 . TGCGCCAGCACGGGGGGGGTGAGTGAGCAGTTCTTC CASTGGVSEQFF
TRBJ1-3 TRBV19 . . TGTGCCAGTAGGCAGGGGTCTGGAAACACCATATATTTT CASRQGSGNTIYF
TRBJ2-1 TRBV13 TRBD2 . TGTGCCAGCAGCTCGCGACTAGCGGGGGGGAGTGAGCAGTTCTTC CASSSRLAGGSEQFF
TRBJ2-2 TRBV7-9 . . TGTGCCAGCAGTCTATCCGGGGAGCTGTTTTTT CASSLSGELFF
TRBJ2-7 TRBV10-3 TRBD1 . TGTGCCGTGGGACAGGAATTATGGGAGCAGTACTTC CAVGQELWEQYF
TRBJ2-1 TRBV9 TRBD2 . TGTGCCAGCAGCGATCGACTAGCGGGGGGGCCGGGCAATGAGCAGTTCTTC CASSDRLAGGPGNEQFF
TRBJ2-7 TRBV6-5 TRBD1 . TGTGCCAGCAGTTACCAGGGGGCTGTGAGCGAGCAGTACTTC CASSYQGAVSEQYF
TRBJ2-1 TRBV28 . once TGTGCCAGCAGTATACAGGCTGAGCAGTTCTTC CASSIQAEQFF
TRBJ2-2 TRBV4-1 . . TGCGCCAGCAGCCAAGTCAGAAACACCGGGGAGCTGTTTTTT CASSQVRNTGELFF
TRBJ1-3 TRBV27 TRBD1 . TGTGCCAGCAAAATAGGACAGGGAGGAGACACCATATATTTT CASKIGQGGDTIYF
TRBJ2-5 TRBV5-1 . . TGCGCCAGCAGCTTGGAAACTGAGACCCAGTACTTC CASSLETETQYF
TRBJ2-7 TRBV5-1 TRBD2 . TGCGCCAGCAGCTTGGGACTAGCGGGGGACCACTCCTACGAGCAGTACTTC CASSLGLAGDHSYEQYF
TRBJ2-1 TRBV6-5 . . TGTGCCAGCGGGTGGGGCCGTGAGCAGTTCTTC CASGWGREQFF
TRBJ2-5 TRBV4-3 . . TGCGCCAGCAGCCAAGTCACTAGTGAGACCCAGTACTTC CASSQVTSETQYF
TRBJ2-3 TRBV5-6 . . TGTGCCAGCAGCTTAACAGGGTCAGATACGCAGTATTTT CASSLTGSDTQYF
TRBJ2-7 TRBV7-9 TRBD2 . TGTGCCAGCAGTCAGGCGGGGGGCCGAGAGGAGTACTTC CASSQAGGREEYF
TRBJ1-1 TRBV2 TRBD1 . TGTGCCAGCACATACAGGGGGCGGGGTGAAGCTTTCTTT CASTYRGRGEAFF
TRBJ1-2 TRBV7-9 . . TGTGCCAGCAGTTATTACAGGGAATACACCTTC CASSYYREYTF
TRBJ2-7 TRBV4-1 . . TGCGCCAGCAGCCAAGAGGAGAGTACCTACGAGCAGTACTTC CASSQEESTYEQYF
TRBJ2-6 TRBV14 . . TGTGCCAGCATCACAGGGGGGGCGGGGTCTGGGGCCAACGTCCTGACTTTC CASITGGAGSGANVLTF
TRBJ1-1 TRBV6-5 . few TGTGCCAGCATTCAGTACACTGAAGCTTTCTTT CASIQYTEAFF
TRBJ2-7 TRBV6-6 . once TGTGCCAGCACCGGGGAAGGCCCGAGCTCCTACGAGCAGTACTTC CASTGEGPSSYEQYF